The TCR beta chain described here comes from a study of T-cell memory formation after mild COVID-19. Study observations and caveats: Detection of some responders pre-infection suggested pre-existing cross-reactive memory T cells participated.

One entry per CDR3 protein, called by TCRdb with MiXCR from the 5' RACE reads. The sample holds around 390,000 distinct CDR3 sequences, about 16% seen once. This clonotype was counted a single time. The antigen is not known. This clonotype was obtained from a man younger than 35 who had mild COVID-19 (a few samples of this study predate the infection). Cell type and time point are not known. The sample comprised PBMCs or a T cell subset sorted from them (not recorded which).

CDR3 region: CASSGGTGSYQPQHF. The CDR3 nucleotides are TGTGCCAGCAGCGGCGGGACAGGGTCGTATCAGCCCCAGCATTTT. The chain is built from TRBV5-6 and TRBJ1-5, with 9 bases identical to TRBD1. V lost 4 bases, J lost 5 bases, and 7 bases stayed unmatched. The CDR3 is made up of 15 amino acids. Germline V gives CDR1 SGHDT, CDR2 YYEEEE.